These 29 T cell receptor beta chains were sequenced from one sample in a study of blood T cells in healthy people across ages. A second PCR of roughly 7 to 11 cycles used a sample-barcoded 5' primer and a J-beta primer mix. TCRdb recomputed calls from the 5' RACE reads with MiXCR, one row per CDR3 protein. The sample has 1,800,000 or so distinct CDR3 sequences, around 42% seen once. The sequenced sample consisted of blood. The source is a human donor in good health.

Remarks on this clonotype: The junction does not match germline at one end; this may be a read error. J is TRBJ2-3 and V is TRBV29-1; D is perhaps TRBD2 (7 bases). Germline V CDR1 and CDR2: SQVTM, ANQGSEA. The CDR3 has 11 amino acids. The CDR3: CGGASTGTQYF. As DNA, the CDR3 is TGCGGGGGGGCTAGCACAGGTACGCAGTATTTT.

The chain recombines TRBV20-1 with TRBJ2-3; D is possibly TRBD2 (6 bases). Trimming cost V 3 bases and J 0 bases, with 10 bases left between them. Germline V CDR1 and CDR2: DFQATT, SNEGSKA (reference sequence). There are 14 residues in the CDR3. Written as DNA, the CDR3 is TGCAGTGCTAGTCGGCTAGCGAGCACAGATACGCAGTATTTT. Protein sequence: CSASRLASTDTQYF.

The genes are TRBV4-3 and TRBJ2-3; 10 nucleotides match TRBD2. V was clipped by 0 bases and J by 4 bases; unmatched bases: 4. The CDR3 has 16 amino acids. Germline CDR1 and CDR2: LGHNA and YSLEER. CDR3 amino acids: CASSQDTSGAADTQYF. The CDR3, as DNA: TGCGCCAGCAGCCAAGATACTAGCGGGGCGGCAGATACGCAGTATTTT.

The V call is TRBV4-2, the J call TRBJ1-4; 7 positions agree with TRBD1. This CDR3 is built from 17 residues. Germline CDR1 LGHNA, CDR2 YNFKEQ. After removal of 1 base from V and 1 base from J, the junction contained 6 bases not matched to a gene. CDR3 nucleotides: TGTGCCAGCAGCCAAGGACGGACAGGACTAACTAATGAAAAACTGTTTTTT. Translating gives CASSQGRTGLTNEKLFF.

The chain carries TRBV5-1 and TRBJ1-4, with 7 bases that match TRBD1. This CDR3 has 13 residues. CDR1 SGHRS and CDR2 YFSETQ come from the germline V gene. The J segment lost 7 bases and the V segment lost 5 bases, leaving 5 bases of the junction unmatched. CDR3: CASSETGFEKLFF. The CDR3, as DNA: TGCGCCAGCAGTGAGACAGGGTTTGAAAAACTGTTTTTT.

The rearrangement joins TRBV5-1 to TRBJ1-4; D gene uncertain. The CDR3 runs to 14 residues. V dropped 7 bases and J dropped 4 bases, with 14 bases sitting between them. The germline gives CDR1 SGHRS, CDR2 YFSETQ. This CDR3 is CASRRSENNEKLFF. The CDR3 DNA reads TGCGCCAGCCGCCGGTCCGAAAATAATGAAAAACTGTTTTTT.

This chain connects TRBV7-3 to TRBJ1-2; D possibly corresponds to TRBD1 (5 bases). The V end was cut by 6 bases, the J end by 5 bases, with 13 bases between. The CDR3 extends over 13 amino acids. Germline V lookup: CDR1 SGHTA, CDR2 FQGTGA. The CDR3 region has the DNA TGTGCCAGCAGGTTACAGGCTGGGTATGGCTACACCTTC. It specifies CASRLQAGYGYTF.

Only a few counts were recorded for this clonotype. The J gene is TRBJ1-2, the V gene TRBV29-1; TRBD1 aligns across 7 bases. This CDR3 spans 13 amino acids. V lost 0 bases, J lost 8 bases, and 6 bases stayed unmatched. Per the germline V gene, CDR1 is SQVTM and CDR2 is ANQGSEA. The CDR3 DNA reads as TGCAGCGTTGAAGATCTGGGACAGAAGGGCTACACCTTC. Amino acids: CSVEDLGQKGYTF.

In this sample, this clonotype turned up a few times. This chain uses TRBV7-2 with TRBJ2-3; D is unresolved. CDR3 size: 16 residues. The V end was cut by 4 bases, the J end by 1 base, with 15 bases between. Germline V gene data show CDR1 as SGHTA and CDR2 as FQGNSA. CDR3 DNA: TGTGCCAGCAGCTCCCGGGTTGGGGTTCGCACAGATACGCAGTATTTT. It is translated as CASSSRVGVRTDTQYF.

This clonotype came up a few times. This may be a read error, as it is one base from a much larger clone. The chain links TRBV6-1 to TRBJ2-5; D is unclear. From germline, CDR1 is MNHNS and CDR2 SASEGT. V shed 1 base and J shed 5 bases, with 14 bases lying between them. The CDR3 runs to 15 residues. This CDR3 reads CASSEVVGVCETQYF. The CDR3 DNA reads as TGTGCCAGCAGTGAAGTTGTTGGGGTCTGTGAGACCCAGTACTTC.

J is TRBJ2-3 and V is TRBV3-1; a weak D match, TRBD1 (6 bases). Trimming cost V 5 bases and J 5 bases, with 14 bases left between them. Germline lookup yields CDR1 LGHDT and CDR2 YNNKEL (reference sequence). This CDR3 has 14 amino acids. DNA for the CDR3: TGTGCCAGCAGCACAGGGACGGGCATAGATACGCAGTATTTT. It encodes CASSTGTGIDTQYF.

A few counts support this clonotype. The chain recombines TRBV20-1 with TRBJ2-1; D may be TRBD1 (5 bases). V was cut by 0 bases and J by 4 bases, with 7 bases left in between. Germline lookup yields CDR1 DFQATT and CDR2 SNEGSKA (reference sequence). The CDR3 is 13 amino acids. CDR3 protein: CSARDKGYNEQFF. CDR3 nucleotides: TGCAGTGCTAGAGATAAGGGGTACAATGAGCAGTTCTTC.

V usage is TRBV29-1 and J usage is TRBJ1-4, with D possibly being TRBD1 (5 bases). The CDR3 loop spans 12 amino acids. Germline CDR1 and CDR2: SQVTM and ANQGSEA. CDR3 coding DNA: TGCAGTTGCCGGGGACCGGATGAAAAACTGTTTTTT. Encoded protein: CSCRGPDEKLFF.

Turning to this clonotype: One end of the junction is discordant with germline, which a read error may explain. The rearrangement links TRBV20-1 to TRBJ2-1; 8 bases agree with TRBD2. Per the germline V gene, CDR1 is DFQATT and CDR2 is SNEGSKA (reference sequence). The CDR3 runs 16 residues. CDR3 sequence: CSARGRGASSYNEQLF. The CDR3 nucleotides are TGCAGTGCTAGGGGGCGGGGGGCGAGCTCCTACAATGAGCAGCTCTTC.

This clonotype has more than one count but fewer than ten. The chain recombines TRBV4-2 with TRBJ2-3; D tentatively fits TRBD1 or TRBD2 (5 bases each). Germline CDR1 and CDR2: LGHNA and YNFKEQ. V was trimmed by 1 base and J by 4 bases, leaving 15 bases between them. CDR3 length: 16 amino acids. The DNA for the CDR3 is TGTGCCAGCAGCCAAGGGGTGTGGGGGATCGCAGATACGCAGTATTTT. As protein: CASSQGVWGIADTQYF.

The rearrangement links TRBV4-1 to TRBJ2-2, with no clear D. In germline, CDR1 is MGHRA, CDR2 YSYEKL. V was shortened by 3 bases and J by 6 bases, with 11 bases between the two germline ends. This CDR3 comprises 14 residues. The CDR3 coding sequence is TGCGCCAGCAGCCACCGATATCTCGCCGGGGAGCTGTTTTTT. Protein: CASSHRYLAGELFF.

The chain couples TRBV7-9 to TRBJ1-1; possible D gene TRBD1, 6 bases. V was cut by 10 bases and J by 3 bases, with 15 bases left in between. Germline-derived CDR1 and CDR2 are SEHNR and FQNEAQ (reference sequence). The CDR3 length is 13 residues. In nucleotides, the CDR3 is TGTGCCACTGGGCCCAGGGGAGACACTGAAGCTTTCTTT. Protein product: CATGPRGDTEAFF.

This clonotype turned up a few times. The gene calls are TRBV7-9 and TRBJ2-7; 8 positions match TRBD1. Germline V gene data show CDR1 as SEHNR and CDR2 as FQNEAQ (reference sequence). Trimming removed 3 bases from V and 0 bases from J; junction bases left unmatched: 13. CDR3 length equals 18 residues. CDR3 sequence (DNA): TGTGCCAGCAGCTTCCAGCCCGGACAGGGAAGCTACTCCTACGAGCAGTACTTC. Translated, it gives CASSFQPGQGSYSYEQYF.

The CDR3 DNA reads as TGTGCCAGCAGCTTGACTAGATGGAATGAGCAGTTCTTC. Its translation: CASSLTRWNEQFF. The gene calls are TRBV5-5 and TRBJ2-1, with D tentatively TRBD2 (5 bases). Germline V CDR1 and CDR2: SGHKS, YYEKEE (reference sequence). This CDR3 has 13 amino acids. Deletions cut 1 base from V and 7 bases from J, with 9 bases between.

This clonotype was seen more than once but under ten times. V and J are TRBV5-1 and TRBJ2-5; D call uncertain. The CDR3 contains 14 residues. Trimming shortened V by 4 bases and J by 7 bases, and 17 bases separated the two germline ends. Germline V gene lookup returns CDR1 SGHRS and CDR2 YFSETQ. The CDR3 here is CASSADPEAGTQYF. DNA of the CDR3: TGCGCCAGCAGCGCGGACCCTGAGGCTGGGACCCAGTACTTC.

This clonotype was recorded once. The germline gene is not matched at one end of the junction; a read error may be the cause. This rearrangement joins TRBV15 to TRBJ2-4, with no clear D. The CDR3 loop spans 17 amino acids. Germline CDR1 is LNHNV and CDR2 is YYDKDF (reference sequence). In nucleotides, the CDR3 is TGTGCCACCAGCGGAGATATAGGCAGATATGCCAAAAACATTCAGTACTTC. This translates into CATSGDIGRYAKNIQYF.

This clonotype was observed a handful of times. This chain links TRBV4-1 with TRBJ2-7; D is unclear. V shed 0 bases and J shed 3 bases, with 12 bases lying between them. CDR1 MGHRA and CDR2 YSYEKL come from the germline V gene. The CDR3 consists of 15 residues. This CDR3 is CASSQESPVNYEQYF. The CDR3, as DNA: TGCGCCAGCAGCCAAGAATCCCCCGTAAACTACGAGCAGTACTTC.

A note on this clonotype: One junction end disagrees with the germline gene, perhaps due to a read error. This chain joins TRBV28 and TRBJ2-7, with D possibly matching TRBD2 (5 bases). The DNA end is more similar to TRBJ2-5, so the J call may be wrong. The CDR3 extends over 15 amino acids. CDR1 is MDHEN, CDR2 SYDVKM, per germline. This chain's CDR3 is CVSSSWTPLMETQYF. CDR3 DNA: TGTGTCAGCAGTTCTTGGACTCCGCTAATGGAGACCCAGTACTTC.

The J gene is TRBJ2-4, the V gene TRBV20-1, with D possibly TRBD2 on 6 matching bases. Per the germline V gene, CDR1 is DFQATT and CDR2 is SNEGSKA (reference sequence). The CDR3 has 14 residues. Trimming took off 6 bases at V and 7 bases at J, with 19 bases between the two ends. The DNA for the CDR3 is TGCAGTGCCGTGACGGGACTCGCGACGAACATTCAGTACTTC. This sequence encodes CSAVTGLATNIQYF.

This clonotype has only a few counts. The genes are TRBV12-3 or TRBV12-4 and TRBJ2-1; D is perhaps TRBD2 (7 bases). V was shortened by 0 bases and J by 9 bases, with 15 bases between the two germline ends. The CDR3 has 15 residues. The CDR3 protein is CASSLAGGPLSEQFF. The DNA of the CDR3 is TGTGCCAGCAGTTTAGCGGGGGGGCCTCTGTCTGAGCAGTTCTTC.

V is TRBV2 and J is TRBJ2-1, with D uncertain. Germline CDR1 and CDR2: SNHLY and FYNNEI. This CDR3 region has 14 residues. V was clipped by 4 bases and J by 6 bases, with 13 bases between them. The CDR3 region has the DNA TGTGCCAGCAGTGCCTTGAATGGGATCAATGAGCAGTTCTTC. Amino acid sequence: CASSALNGINEQFF.

As DNA, the CDR3 is TGCAGTGCTACAGTCAGGGCGAACACTGAAGCTTTCTTT. It encodes CSATVRANTEAFF. The rearrangement joins TRBV20-1 to TRBJ1-1, with D tentatively TRBD1 (5 bases). V lost 4 bases, J lost 1 base, and 10 bases lay in between. The germline gives CDR1 DFQATT, CDR2 SNEGSKA (reference sequence). The CDR3 loop spans 13 amino acids.

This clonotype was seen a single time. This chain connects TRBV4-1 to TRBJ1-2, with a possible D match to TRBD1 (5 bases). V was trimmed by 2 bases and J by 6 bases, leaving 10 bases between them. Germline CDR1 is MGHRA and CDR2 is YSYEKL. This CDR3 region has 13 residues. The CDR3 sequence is CASSQSTTDGYTF. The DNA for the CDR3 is TGCGCCAGCAGCCAATCGACGACAGATGGCTACACCTTC.

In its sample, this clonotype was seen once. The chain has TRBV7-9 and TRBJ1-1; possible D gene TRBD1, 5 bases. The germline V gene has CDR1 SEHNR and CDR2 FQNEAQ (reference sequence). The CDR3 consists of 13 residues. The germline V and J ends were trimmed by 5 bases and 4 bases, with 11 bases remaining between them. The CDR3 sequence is CASSAGFFTEAFF. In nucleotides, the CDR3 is TGTGCCAGCAGCGCAGGGTTCTTCACTGAAGCTTTCTTT.